The 13 T cell receptor beta chains given below trace back to one sample, sequenced in a study of blood T cell repertoires in COVID-19. Assay used: immunoSEQ multiplex PCR; TCRdb lists only in-frame clones, some missing. The repertoire holds about 81,000 clones, with over 65% as singletons. The sequencing sample was made of peripheral blood. The receptors come from a woman aged 70 to 79 with acute or convalescent COVID-19.

This chain joins TRBV7-6 and TRBJ2-5; 12 nucleotides match TRBD1. The CDR3 covers 16 residues. V dropped 4 bases and J dropped 5; count of bases not matched to a gene: 8. In germline, CDR1 is SGHVS, CDR2 FNYEAQ. In DNA, the CDR3 is TGTGCCAGCAGCTCGATCCGGGACAGGGGGCGGGAGACCCAGTACTTC. This translates into CASSSIRDRGRETQYF.

In its sample, this clone was seen a few times. The rearrangement uses TRBV6-1 and TRBJ1-2, with D possibly matching TRBD1 (6 bases). V was pared by 0 bases and J by 6 bases, with 17 bases between. The V gene's germline CDR1 is MNHNS and CDR2 SASEGT. The CDR3 totals 16 residues. In nucleotides, the CDR3 is TGTGCCAGCAGTGAAGCTGTAATGATGGGGGCAAATGGCTACACCTTC. This gives the protein CASSEAVMMGANGYTF.

This clone was recorded once. The chain links TRBV6-5 to TRBJ1-5; no firm D call. CDR3 length equals 15 residues. Germline CDR1 is MNHEY and CDR2 is SVGAGI. Trimming shortened V by 7 bases and J by 2 bases, and 15 bases separated the two germline ends. CDR3 in amino acids: CASIPPRAGNQPQHF. The CDR3 nucleotides read TGTGCCAGCATCCCCCCAAGAGCGGGCAATCAGCCCCAGCATTTT.

J is TRBJ2-3 and V is TRBV11-3, with TRBD1 matching 7 bases. From germline, CDR1 is SGHNT and CDR2 YENEEA. Trimming removed 5 bases from V and 1 base from J; junction bases left unmatched: 6. This CDR3 spans 15 amino acids. CDR3 nucleotides: TGTGCCAGCAGCATCAGACAGGGCGGCACAGATACGCAGTATTTT. Residues: CASSIRQGGTDTQYF.

The genes are TRBV2 and TRBJ1-5, with D possibly matching TRBD1 (5 bases). The CDR3 has 16 residues. With 3 bases removed from V and 2 bases from J, the gap between germline ends came to 14 bases. Germline lookup yields CDR1 SNHLY and CDR2 FYNNEI. CDR3 bases: TGTGCCAGCAGTGATCAAGGGGATCTTGGCAATCAGCCCCAGCATTTT. This codes for CASSDQGDLGNQPQHF.

The chain joins TRBV25-1 to TRBJ1-3; D is unclear. CDR1 MGHDK and CDR2 SYGVNS come from the germline V gene. CDR3 length equals 16 residues. The ends were cut back, 1 base at V and 0 bases at J, with 10 bases in the middle. The CDR3 DNA is TGTGCCAGCAGTGAATTAGGAGAGCCCTCTGGAAACACCATATATTTT. It specifies CASSELGEPSGNTIYF. Full variable domain (remainder filled in from reference TRBV25-1 and TRBJ1-3): EADIYQTPRYLVIGTGKKITLECSQTMGHDKMYWYQQDPGMELHLIHYSYGVNSTEKGDLSSESTVSRIRTEHFPLTLESARPSHTSQYLCASSELGEPSGNTIYFGEGSWLTVV.

The rearrangement uses TRBV29-1 and TRBJ1-6; maybe TRBD1 (6 bases). The CDR3 length is 12 residues. CDR1 SQVTM and CDR2 ANQGSEA come from the germline V gene. Trimming cost V 5 bases and J 10 bases, with 12 bases left between them. The CDR3 protein is CSVREQGSPLHF. The CDR3 DNA sequence: TGCAGCGTTCGCGAGCAGGGGTCACCCCTCCACTTT.

The chain uses TRBV6-5 and TRBJ2-7, with TRBD2 matching 7 bases. Germline V gives CDR1 MNHEY, CDR2 SVGAGI. The CDR3 consists of 14 residues. V trimming: 6 bases; J trimming: 6 bases; junction bases outside the gene matches: 11. The DNA for the CDR3 is TGTGCCAGCAGCCGCTTAAGGTCGGGGGGCGAGCAGTACGTC. Translation: CASSRLRSGGEQYV.

As DNA, the CDR3 is TGTGCCAGCAGAACTTTCTCCGGGAGGAACACTGAAGCTTTCTTT. Protein sequence: CASRTFSGRNTEAFF. The V gene is TRBV28, the J gene TRBJ1-1; unclear D gene. Germline V gives CDR1 MDHEN, CDR2 SYDVKM. This CDR3 spans 15 amino acids. V lost 6 bases to trimming and J lost 1 base, with 15 bases between them. The variable domain in full, with the rest retrieved from reference TRBV28 and TRBJ1-1, is DVKVTQSSRYLVKRTGEKVFLECVQDMDHENMFWYRQDPGLGLRLIYFSYDVKMKEKGDIPEGYSVSREKKERFSLILESASTNQTSMYLCASRTFSGRNTEAFFGQGTRLTVV.

The chain carries TRBV12-3 or TRBV12-4 and TRBJ1-1, with D perhaps TRBD1 (5 bases). The CDR3 covers 13 residues. V dropped 4 bases and J dropped 8 bases, with 14 bases sitting between them. CDR3 amino acids: CASSYGGAGEAFF. As DNA, the CDR3 is TGTGCCAGCAGTTATGGAGGGGCTGGGGAAGCTTTCTTT.

The chain combines TRBV27 with TRBJ1-4; 8 bases are shared with TRBD1. The ends lost 7 bases at V and 10 bases at J; junction bases unmatched: 17. The CDR3 loop spans 16 amino acids. CDR1 and CDR2 (germline): MNHEY, SMNVEV (reference sequence). Here the CDR3 DNA reads TGTGCCAGCACTGTAGGAACCGGGACAGGCCTCGGAAAACTGTTTTTT. As protein: CASTVGTGTGLGKLFF.

V usage is TRBV10-3 and J usage is TRBJ1-2; TRBD1 might be the D (6 bases). V shed 7 bases and J shed 10 bases, with 19 bases lying between them. There are 13 residues in the CDR3. The V gene's germline CDR1 is ENHRY and CDR2 SYGVKD. CDR3 DNA sequence: TGTGCCATCACCACAGGGCTCGGCGCTCCCTACACCTTC. This gives the protein CAITTGLGAPYTF.

The gene calls are TRBV29-1 and TRBJ2-5; 9 nucleotides agree with TRBD1. The CDR3 extends over 13 amino acids. V was pared by 3 bases and J by 5 bases, with 4 bases of the junction left unmatched. Germline loops: CDR1 SQVTM, CDR2 ANQGSEA. This CDR3 reads CSVDGTGQETQYF. CDR3 nucleotide sequence: TGCAGCGTTGACGGGACAGGGCAGGAGACCCAGTACTTC.